The 25 T cell receptor beta chains below all came from one sample that was sequenced in a study of blood T cells in healthy people across ages. A second about 6 to 12 cycle PCR used barcoded and J-beta primers. TCRdb re-derived calls from the 5' RACE reads in MiXCR, one entry per CDR3 protein. The table includes 550,000 to 750,000 distinct CDR3 sequences, roughly 21% detected once. Sequenced: blood. These TCRs come from a man aged 70 or older in good health.

V is TRBV5-1 and J is TRBJ1-5; TRBD1 is a possible D gene (6 bases). The V gene's germline CDR1 is SGHRS and CDR2 YFSETQ. Trimming removed 1 base from V and 3 bases from J, with 11 bases in between. This CDR3 comprises 15 residues. In DNA form, the CDR3 reads TGCGCCAGCAGCTTGATGCCAGGGGCCAATCAGCCCCAGCATTTT. Its translation is CASSLMPGANQPQHF.

The chain links TRBV6-5 to TRBJ2-5; tentative D call: TRBD1 (5 bases). V was pared by 1 base and J by 1 base, with 10 bases between. In germline, CDR1 is MNHEY, CDR2 SVGAGI. This CDR3 spans 15 amino acids. CDR3 in DNA: TGTGCCAGCAGTTACTTCACAGGATCCCAAGAGACCCAGTACTTC. It encodes CASSYFTGSQETQYF.

CDR3: CASSYARTGNQPQHF. In DNA, the CDR3 is TGTGCCAGCAGTTACGCAAGGACAGGTAATCAGCCCCAGCATTTT. The chain has TRBV6-5 and TRBJ1-5, with 7 positions matching TRBD1. Germline CDR1 reads MNHEY; CDR2 reads SVGAGI. The V and J ends lost 2 bases and 4 bases, in that order; junction bases with no gene match: 5. The CDR3 runs 15 residues.

This chain links TRBV6-5 with TRBJ2-1, with 14 bases fitting TRBD2. Germline V lookup: CDR1 MNHEY, CDR2 SVGAGI. The junction had 8 bases not matched to a gene; V was cut back by 7 bases and J by 9 bases. The CDR3 is 15 amino acids. The CDR3 here is CASNFGTSGSGEQFF. The CDR3 DNA sequence: TGTGCCAGCAATTTTGGGACTAGCGGGAGTGGTGAGCAGTTCTTC.

CDR3 amino acids: CASITPGSGNTIYF. The CDR3 DNA reads as TGTGCCAGTATAACCCCGGGCTCTGGAAACACCATATATTTT. The chain links TRBV19 to TRBJ1-3; the D is unclear. The CDR3 runs to 14 residues. Germline-derived CDR1 and CDR2 are LNHDA and SQIVND (reference sequence). With 7 bases removed from V and 0 bases from J, the gap between germline ends came to 10 bases.

The chain carries TRBV28 and TRBJ1-1; no definite D call. The germline gives CDR1 MDHEN, CDR2 SYDVKM. This CDR3 is 12 amino acids long. V lost 4 bases to trimming and J lost 4 bases, with 7 bases between them. CDR3 in DNA: TGTGCCAGCAGTTCGGGAGCCACTGAAGCTTTCTTT. Encoded protein: CASSSGATEAFF.

The rearrangement links TRBV20-1 to TRBJ2-7; 7 nucleotides line up with TRBD2. The J call may be incorrect, as the DNA end agrees better with TRBJ2-1. CDR3 length: 14 amino acids. The germline gives CDR1 DFQATT, CDR2 SNEGSKA (reference sequence). CDR3 residues: CSARDRLASDEQFF. The CDR3 region has the DNA TGCAGTGCTAGAGACAGACTAGCAAGCGATGAGCAGTTCTTC.

Worth noting for this clonotype: A read error may account for a junction end that differs from germline. This chain uses TRBV9 with TRBJ2-1, with D tentatively TRBD2 (6 bases). The length of the CDR3 is 16 residues. Per germline, CDR1 SGDLS and CDR2 YYNGEE. CDR3 amino acids: CAISVVGGGLKNEQFF. The CDR3 region has the DNA TGTGCCATCAGCGTAGTGGGGGGAGGTCTAAAAAATGAGCAGTTCTTC.

This clonotype was seen ten or more times. The V call is TRBV6-6, the J call TRBJ2-5; 7 bases map to TRBD1. The CDR3 has 16 amino acids. CDR1 MNHNY and CDR2 SVGAGI come from the germline V gene (reference sequence). V dropped 0 bases and J dropped 5; count of bases not matched to a gene: 9. The CDR3 here is CASSYSPTGIGETQYF. CDR3 nucleotides: TGTGCCAGCAGTTACTCGCCGACAGGGATCGGGGAGACCCAGTACTTC.

Only a few counts were recorded for this clonotype. The chain carries TRBV4-1 and TRBJ2-4; D uncertain. The CDR3 has 19 amino acids. The V end was cut by 0 bases, the J end by 0 bases, with 18 bases between. Germline V gene data show CDR1 as MGHRA and CDR2 as YSYEKL. The CDR3 region has the DNA TGCGCCAGCAGCCAAGATTTGGGCTCAACAACTTTAGCCAAAAACATTCAGTACTTC. This codes for CASSQDLGSTTLAKNIQYF.

In this sample, this clonotype turned up a few times. The genes are TRBV5-1 and TRBJ2-7; 11 nucleotides align to TRBD2. The CDR3 is made up of 14 amino acids. Germline CDR1 and CDR2: SGHRS and YFSETQ. Germline trimming cut 5 bases from V and 5 bases from J; bases unmatched to any gene: 6. The CDR3 reads CASSFSGRADEQYF. CDR3 sequence (DNA): TGCGCCAGCAGTTTTAGCGGGAGGGCCGACGAGCAGTACTTC.

This clonotype was detected only a few times. V is TRBV7-8 and J is TRBJ2-5, with 9 positions matching TRBD2. The trim removed 5 bases at V and 11 bases at J, leaving 15 bases unmatched. This CDR3 contains 15 residues. CDR1 SGHVS and CDR2 FQNEAQ come from the germline V gene. The CDR3 loop is CASSPLGGRAYEQYF. CDR3 DNA sequence: TGTGCCAGCAGCCCCTTGGGCGGGAGGGCCTATGAGCAGTACTTC.

Only a few counts were recorded for this clonotype. This rearrangement joins TRBV7-2 to TRBJ1-2, with TRBD1 matching 9 bases. V gave up 5 bases and J gave up 6 bases; unmatched junction bases: 10. This CDR3 is built from 15 residues. Germline values: CDR1 SGHTA, CDR2 FQGNSA. CDR3 sequence (DNA): TGTGCCAGCAGCACACGCCGACAGGGGGGAAATGGCTACACCTTC. Its translation: CASSTRRQGGNGYTF.

This clonotype occurred a few times. The chain employs TRBV5-1 and TRBJ2-5; 7 positions agree with TRBD1. With 5 bases clipped from V and 5 bases from J, the junction kept 9 bases outside the gene matches. This CDR3 spans 14 amino acids. From germline, CDR1 is SGHRS and CDR2 YFSETQ. The DNA for the CDR3 is TGCGCCAGCAGTCAGACAGGGCCCGCGGAGACCCAGTACTTC. Its protein product is CASSQTGPAETQYF.

This chain uses TRBV7-8 with TRBJ1-6; D possibly corresponds to TRBD1 (5 bases). From germline, CDR1 is SGHVS and CDR2 FQNEAQ. The V end was cut by 5 bases, the J end by 6 bases, with 20 bases between. There are 17 residues in the CDR3. CDR3 DNA: TGTGCCAGCAGCCCTACTCTCTCGACAGTGATTAATTCACCCCTCCACTTT. Its protein product is CASSPTLSTVINSPLHF.

This chain links TRBV5-1 with TRBJ2-3, with 10 positions matching TRBD2. The V gene's germline CDR1 is SGHRS and CDR2 YFSETQ. V was pared by 0 bases and J by 4 bases, with 5 bases of the junction left unmatched. CDR3 size: 16 residues. The CDR3 here is CASSLVPSGRPDTQYF. CDR3 nucleotide sequence: TGCGCCAGCAGCTTGGTTCCTAGCGGGAGACCAGATACGCAGTATTTT.

At least ten counts were recorded for this clonotype. The chain recombines TRBV3-1 with TRBJ2-5, with TRBD1 matching over 10 bases. After removal of 2 bases from V and 5 bases from J, the junction contained 5 bases not matched to a gene. From germline, CDR1 is LGHDT and CDR2 YNNKEL (reference sequence). CDR3 size: 15 residues. The CDR3 here is CASSQRDRGTETQYF. CDR3 DNA sequence: TGTGCCAGCAGCCAAAGGGACAGGGGAACCGAGACCCAGTACTTC.

The chain links TRBV7-2 to TRBJ2-7; a possible D gene is TRBD2 (6 bases). The assigned J gene may be wrong: the sequence end matches TRBJ2-5 better. The CDR3 sequence is 14 residues long. CDR1 is SGHTA, CDR2 FQGNSA, per germline. CDR3 DNA sequence: TGTGCCAGCAGCGGGCGGGACCCCACGGAGACCCAGTACTTC. This translates into CASSGRDPTETQYF.

The V call is TRBV7-9, the J call TRBJ2-7; 8 nucleotides align to TRBD1. The CDR3 totals 18 residues. After removal of 5 bases from V and 3 bases from J, the junction contained 18 bases not matched to a gene. Per the germline V gene, CDR1 is SEHNR and CDR2 is FQNEAQ (reference sequence). The CDR3 reads CASSPPTGAAAMGYEQYF. The DNA for the CDR3 is TGTGCCAGCAGCCCTCCGACAGGGGCCGCGGCTATGGGCTACGAGCAGTACTTC.

This clonotype was detected only a few times. One end of the junction is discordant with germline, which a read error may explain. The chain has TRBV7-2 and TRBJ2-2; the D gene is possibly TRBD2 (6 bases). The CDR3 covers 15 residues. Germline assignment: CDR1 SGHTA and CDR2 FQGNSA. The CDR3 DNA is TGTGCCAGCAGCTTAGGAGGGGCGCGCACCGGGGGGCTGTTTTTT. As protein: CASSLGGARTGGLFF.

This clonotype was detected a few times. The chain joins TRBV2 to TRBJ1-6; D remains ambiguous. Germline CDR1 and CDR2: SNHLY and FYNNEI. V shed 10 bases and J shed 4 bases, with 14 bases lying between them. The length of the CDR3 is 14 residues. CDR3 sequence: CATRATTYNSPLHF. The CDR3 DNA reads as TGTGCCACCCGGGCCACGACATATAATTCACCCCTCCACTTT.

This clonotype was recorded at least ten times. The chain employs TRBV5-1 and TRBJ2-2; D is possibly TRBD2 (6 bases). With 7 bases removed from V and 0 bases from J, the gap between germline ends came to 16 bases. The CDR3 totals 16 residues. Germline V CDR1 and CDR2: SGHRS, YFSETQ. The CDR3, as DNA: TGCGCCAGCGCTCCCTTTGGGGGGACGAACACCGGGGAGCTGTTTTTT. It specifies CASAPFGGTNTGELFF.

This clonotype has a handful of counts. V is TRBV6-1 and J is TRBJ2-1; 10 nucleotides agree with TRBD2. The CDR3 totals 16 residues. CDR1 is MNHNS, CDR2 SASEGT, per germline. Unmatched junction bases numbered 10, after V lost 4 bases and J lost 7 bases. The CDR3 DNA reads TGTGCCAGCAGTGGGGGGGGTAGCGGGAGGAGGAATGAGCAGTTCTTC. It translates to CASSGGGSGRRNEQFF.

V is TRBV11-2 and J is TRBJ2-3; TRBD1 matches 8 bases. Looked up from germline, CDR1 is SGHAT and CDR2 is FQNNGV. J lost 4 bases, V lost 8 bases, and 8 bases had no gene match. The CDR3 totals 14 residues. This CDR3 is CASGLDRVPDTQYF. CDR3 in DNA: TGTGCCAGCGGCCTGGACAGGGTCCCAGATACGCAGTATTTT.

This clonotype has only a few counts. The chain employs TRBV27 and TRBJ2-3, with 10 bases that match TRBD2. V was clipped by 7 bases and J by 1 base; unmatched bases: 5. CDR1 is MNHEY, CDR2 SMNVEV, per germline (reference sequence). The CDR3 has 15 residues. The CDR3 sequence: CASNPSGRGTDTQYF. Here the CDR3 DNA reads TGTGCCAGCAATCCAAGCGGGAGGGGCACAGATACGCAGTATTTT.